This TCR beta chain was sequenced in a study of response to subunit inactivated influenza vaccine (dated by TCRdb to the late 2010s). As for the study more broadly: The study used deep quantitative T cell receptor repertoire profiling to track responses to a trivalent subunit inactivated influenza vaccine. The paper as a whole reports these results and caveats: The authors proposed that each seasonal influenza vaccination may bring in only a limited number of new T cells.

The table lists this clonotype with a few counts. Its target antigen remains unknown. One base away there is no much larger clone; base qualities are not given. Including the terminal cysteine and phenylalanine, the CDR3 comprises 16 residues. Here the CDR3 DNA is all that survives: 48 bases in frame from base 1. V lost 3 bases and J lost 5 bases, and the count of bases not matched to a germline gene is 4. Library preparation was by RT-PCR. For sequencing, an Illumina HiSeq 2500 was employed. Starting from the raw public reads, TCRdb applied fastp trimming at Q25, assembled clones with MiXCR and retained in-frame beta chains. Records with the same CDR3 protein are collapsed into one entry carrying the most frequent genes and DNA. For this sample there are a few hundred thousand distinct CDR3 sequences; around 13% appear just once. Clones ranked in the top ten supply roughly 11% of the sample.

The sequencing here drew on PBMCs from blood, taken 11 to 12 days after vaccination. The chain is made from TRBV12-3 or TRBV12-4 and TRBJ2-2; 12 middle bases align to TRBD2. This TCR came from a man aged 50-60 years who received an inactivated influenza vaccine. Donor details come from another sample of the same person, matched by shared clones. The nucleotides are TGTGCCAGCAGTTTGGGGACTAGCGGGCGGACCGGGGAGCTGTTTTTT. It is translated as CASSLGTSGRTGELFF.